This TCR beta chain originates from a study of CD8+ T cells in alopecia areata. As for the study in general: At a dose of 5 to 10 mg twice daily, oral tofacitinib was given to treated patients. The authors scored treated patients' severity by affected scalp percentage. General study results and limits: Tofacitinib delivered significant drops in scalp clonality and in expanded CD8+ clones among the top 100.

This sample's treatment: oral pan-JAK inhibitor, 5-10 mg twice daily. Extraction and reverse transcription of RNA yielded cDNA as the sequencing template. Measured with immunoSEQ multiplex PCR; TCRdb has only the in-frame clones, and not every one. The profile covers some 150,000 clones, with roughly 86% appearing a single time and under 15% taken by the ten largest. Concerning this clone itself: Antigen specificity is unknown.

V lost 0 bases, J lost 0 bases, and 14 bases lay in between. CDR1 SGDLS and CDR2 YYNGEE come from the germline V gene. The CDR3 extends over 17 amino acids. The clonotype originates from a human donor with alopecia areata. V is TRBV9 and J is TRBJ2-3; unclear D gene. The source was CD8+ T cells sorted from blood, collected at week 4, from a patient treated with tofacitinib. The DNA for the CDR3 is TGTGCCAGCAGCGTAGAAGGAATCACAACTAGCACAGATACGCAGTATTTT. It specifies CASSVEGITTSTDTQYF.